This is a list of T cell receptor beta chains from one sample in a study of shared clonotypes between healthy human individuals. Method: immunoSEQ multiplex PCR; TCRdb's copy keeps in-frame clones and lacks some. This table holds 600,000 or so clones, 95% found once. Sequenced: naive CD8+ T cells sorted from blood. These receptors originate from a woman between 25 and 40 years old in good health. CDR3s include the opening cysteine and the closing phenylalanine or tryptophan. The order of the fields is D gene, clone size, J gene, V gene, CDR3 DNA, CDR3 protein. D genes are given only for firm matches. Clone size is not always given. Where it is, it says once, few, many or a class for expanded clones.

NA	NA	TRBJ1-1	TRBV19	TGTGCCAGTAGTACTATAAGACGGAAGGGGTTACTGAACACTGAAGCTTTCTTT	CASSTIRRKGLLNTEAFF
TRBD2	few	TRBJ2-1	TRBV28	TGTGCCAGCACTAGACTAGCGGACCCCTACAATGAGCAGTTCTTC	CASTRLADPYNEQFF
NA	NA	TRBJ2-3	TRBV2	TGTGCCAGCAGTTTCGGCGGGCTAGTTGATATCACAGATACGCAGTATTTT	CASSFGGLVDITDTQYF
TRBD2	NA	TRBJ2-7	TRBV11-2	TGTGCCAGCAGCTATTTTAGCGGGGGCTACGAGCAGTACTTC	CASSYFSGGYEQYF
NA	NA	TRBJ2-7	TRBV19	TGTGCCAGTAGGAGGGTGACAGAAAGAAACTACGAGCAGTACTTC	CASRRVTERNYEQYF
NA	once	TRBJ2-7	TRBV18	TGTGCCAGCTCACCCAACCCGGGCTACGAGCAGTACTTC	CASSPNPGYEQYF
TRBD1	NA	TRBJ1-1	TRBV12-5	TGTGCTAGTGGAAACCGCCGACAGGGCCAGAACACTGAAGCTTTCTTT	CASGNRRQGQNTEAFF
TRBD1	NA	TRBJ1-4	TRBV7-9	TGTGCCAGCAGCACCCCGGGGACAGGCGTCGCTGAAAAACTGTTTTTT	CASSTPGTGVAEKLFF
NA	NA	TRBJ2-7	TRBV7-8	TGTGCCAGCAGCCGAAATCTAGGATATGAGCAGTACTTC	CASSRNLGYEQYF
NA	once	TRBJ2-7	TRBV27	TGTGCCAGCAGTTCAATCGGGACGGGGCTCTACGAGCAGTACTTC	CASSSIGTGLYEQYF
NA	once	TRBJ2-5	TRBV7-6	TGTGCCAGCAGCTTAGCGGGTCACTACCAAGAGACCCAGTACTTC	CASSLAGHYQETQYF
NA	NA	TRBJ1-1	TRBV5-4	TGTGCCAGCAGCTTGGCCTCTGGTGAAGCTTTCTTT	CASSLASGEAFF
NA	NA	TRBJ2-2	TRBV5-6	TGTGCCAGCAGCTTTACGGCCGGGGAGCTGTTTTTT	CASSFTAGELFF
NA	NA	TRBJ2-2	TRBV9	TGTGCCAGCAGCCCCGAGCGGGTCGCGAACACCGGGGAGCTGTTTTTT	CASSPERVANTGELFF
TRBD2	once	TRBJ2-7	TRBV28	TGTGCCAGCAGCCTACTAGCGGGAGCTTATGAGCAGTACTTC	CASSLLAGAYEQYF
NA	NA	TRBJ2-7	TRBV7-9	TGTGCCAGCAGCCCCAGGGGGGGGTCTTCCTACGAGCAGTACTTC	CASSPRGGSSYEQYF
NA	NA	TRBJ2-3	TRBV19	TGTGCCAGTAGTACCCCAATGACAGATACGCAGTATTTT	CASSTPMTDTQYF
TRBD1	NA	TRBJ1-2	TRBV27	TGTGCCAGCAGTTGGACAGGGCTGCAGGGCTACACCTTC	CASSWTGLQGYTF
TRBD1	NA	TRBJ2-5	TRBV9	TGTGCCAGCAGCGTAGGGGACAGGGCCCGCCAAGAGACCCAGTACTTC	CASSVGDRARQETQYF
NA	NA	TRBJ2-3	TRBV21-1	TGTGCCAGCAGTCTCTGTTTAGCAGTCATGCAAGATACGCAGTATTTT	CASSLCLAVMQDTQYF
NA	NA	TRBJ1-2	TRBV5-4	TGTGCCAGCAGCTTGAAAACGGACCCTTATGGCTACACCTTC	CASSLKTDPYGYTF
NA	NA	TRBJ2-7	TRBV28	TGTGCCAGCAGTTTACCCTCGAGTGGGTCCTCCTACGAGCAGTACTTC	CASSLPSSGSSYEQYF
TRBD1	NA	TRBJ2-1	TRBV5-6	TGTGCCAGCAGAGGACAGGGCGTCTCCTACAATGAGCAGTTCTTC	CASRGQGVSYNEQFF
TRBD1	NA	TRBJ2-7	TRBV7-3	TGTGCCAGCAGCCCAGGGACAGGAGGCTACGAGCAGTACTTC	CASSPGTGGYEQYF
NA	NA	TRBJ2-2	TRBV4-1	TGCGCCAGCAGCCAAGGTGTGGCCGGGGAGCTGTTTTTT	CASSQGVAGELFF
NA	NA	TRBJ2-7	TRBV29-1	TGCAGCGTGTATAGCGGACCCTACGAGCAGTACTTC	CSVYSGPYEQYF
TRBD2	NA	TRBJ2-5	TRBV7-8	TGTGCCAGCAGCTCCCCACTAGCGGGAGGGCCGGGAGAGACCCAGTACTTC	CASSSPLAGGPGETQYF
NA	NA	TRBJ2-2	TRBV7-1	TGTGCCAGCAGCTCTCCGGATGGCTGGAATTCCCACCGCGTAATGGAGAATGCCGTCGGGGAGCTGTTTTTT	CASSSPDGWNSHRVMENAVGELFF
NA	few	TRBJ1-5	TRBV6-1	TGTGCCAGCAGCGGAAGGGAGGGGGATCAGCCCCAGCATTTT	CASSGREGDQPQHF
TRBD1	NA	TRBJ2-7	TRBV19	TGTGCCAGTAGTCCAGGACAGGGATCCTTCTACGAGCAGTACTTC	CASSPGQGSFYEQYF
TRBD1	NA	TRBJ2-7	TRBV4-1	TGCGCCAGCAGCCAAGAACAGGGGGTCTCCTACGAGCAGTACTTC	CASSQEQGVSYEQYF
TRBD2	NA	TRBJ2-7	TRBV5-5	TGTGCCAGCAGCCCGGGCTCCGGGACTAGCGGGATAGCTCCCTACGAGCAGTACTTC	CASSPGSGTSGIAPYEQYF
NA	NA	TRBJ1-4	TRBV5-1	TGCGCCAGCCAGGGCAGTGATGAAAAACTGTTTTTT	CASQGSDEKLFF
NA	NA	TRBJ2-7	TRBV27	TGTGCCAGCAGTTCTAGGTGGGACCAAGGGGTTTACGAGCAGTACTTC	CASSSRWDQGVYEQYF
TRBD2	NA	TRBJ2-3	TRBV5-4	TGTGCCAGCAGCTCCAGCATCACTAGCGGGAGTGGTTCAGATACGCAGTATTTT	CASSSSITSGSGSDTQYF
NA	NA	TRBJ2-7	TRBV7-9	TGTGCCAGCAGTGGACCGAGAGGGAGTGGGTCCTACGAGCAGTACTTC	CASSGPRGSGSYEQYF
TRBD1	few	TRBJ1-4	TRBV25-1	TGTGCCAGCGGCCAGGGGGAACTGTTTTTT	CASGQGELFF
NA	once	TRBJ1-5	TRBV28	TGTGCCAGCTACCCCAATCAGGGCCGGGGTTGGGTGGGCAATCAGCCCCAGCATTTT	CASYPNQGRGWVGNQPQHF
TRBD2	NA	TRBJ2-7	TRBV27	TGTGCCAGCAGTCAAGACGCGGGACTAGTCTACGAGCAGTACTTC	CASSQDAGLVYEQYF
NA	NA	TRBJ2-7	TRBV4-1	TGCGCCAGCAGCCAAGATTTGAGCGGGACACGGCGGGAGCAGTACTTC	CASSQDLSGTRREQYF
TRBD2	NA	TRBJ2-2	TRBV7-8	TGTGCCAGCAGCATTAGCGGGAGGGTGACCGGGGAGCTGTTTTTT	CASSISGRVTGELFF
NA	NA	TRBJ2-7	TRBV7-9	TGTGCCAGCACCCAGAGGGGTTCTCACGAGCAGTACTTC	CASTQRGSHEQYF
NA	NA	TRBJ1-4	TRBV6-5	TGTGCCAGCAGTTACATGGCAGGGGATGAAAAACTGTTTTTT	CASSYMAGDEKLFF
NA	NA	TRBJ1-2	TRBV14	TGTGCCACCGGATCCGCCCACGGTAGTGCGTATGGCTACACCTTC	CATGSAHGSAYGYTF
NA	NA	TRBJ2-7	TRBV5-6	TGTGCCAGCAGCAAGGGAGGATACGAGCAGTACTTC	CASSKGGYEQYF
NA	few	TRBJ2-7	TRBV28	TGTGCCAGCAGTACAGCAACCTACGAGCAGTACTTC	CASSTATYEQYF
NA	NA	TRBJ2-7	TRBV5-4	TGTGCCAGCAGCCTCGACCCAACAGGGCTCCCCGAGCAGTACTTC	CASSLDPTGLPEQYF
TRBD2	NA	TRBJ2-7	TRBV27	TGTGCCAGCAGTACGCTAGCGGGAGGGTACGAGCAGTACTTC	CASSTLAGGYEQYF
TRBD1	once	TRBJ1-1	TRBV27	TGTGCCAGCAGTTTCGGGACAGGGAACACTGAAGCTTTCTTT	CASSFGTGNTEAFF
NA	NA	TRBJ2-7	TRBV6-6	TGTGCCAGCAGACTCGGGCCCGACTACGAGCAGTACTTC	CASRLGPDYEQYF
NA	NA	TRBJ2-7	TRBV28	TGTGCCAGCAGATCGAACAGGGTTGGGCAGTACTTC	CASRSNRVGQYF
NA	NA	TRBJ2-5	TRBV21-1	TGTGCCAGCAGCATTGACCCGGGTCAGAGGGAGACCCAGTACTTC	CASSIDPGQRETQYF
TRBD2	once	TRBJ2-7	TRBV28	TGTGCCAGCTGGCTAGGGCGGGAGGGAAAAGAGCAGTACTTC	CASWLGREGKEQYF
NA	NA	TRBJ2-1	TRBV9	TGTGCCAGCAGCGTATCTGGGGATGAGCAGTTCTTC	CASSVSGDEQFF
NA	once	TRBJ1-3	TRBV2	TGTGCCAGCACCTTTGACGGATTCTCTGGAAACACCATATATTTT	CASTFDGFSGNTIYF